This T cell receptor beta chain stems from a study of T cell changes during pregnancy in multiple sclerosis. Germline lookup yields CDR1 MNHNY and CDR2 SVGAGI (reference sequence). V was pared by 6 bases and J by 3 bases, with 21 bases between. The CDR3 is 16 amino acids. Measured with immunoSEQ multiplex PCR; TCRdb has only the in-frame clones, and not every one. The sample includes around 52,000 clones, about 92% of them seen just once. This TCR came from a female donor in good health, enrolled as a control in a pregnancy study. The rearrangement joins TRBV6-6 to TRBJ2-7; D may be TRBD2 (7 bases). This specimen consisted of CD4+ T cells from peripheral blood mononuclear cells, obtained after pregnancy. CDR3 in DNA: TGTGCCAGCAGCCCAACCGGGCGGGGGCGTAACTACGAGCAGTACTTC. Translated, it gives CASSPTGRGRNYEQYF.